The 7 T cell receptor beta chains reported below all come from one sample, sequenced in a study of T-cell reconstitution after alpha-beta-depleted transplantation in children. Molecular barcoding with unique molecular identifiers was used for the TCRbeta library. MiXCR, applied by TCRdb to the PCR reads, yields one record per CDR3 protein. The data contain 600,000 or so distinct CDR3 sequences, under 25% of them singletons. Sequencing used PBMCs, mostly from graft donor cells, obtained 360 days after TCRalphabeta/CD19-depleted stem cell transplant. Source of these receptors: a boy in the first two years of life who had a stem cell transplant for acute myeloid leukemia, so the T cells may come from the graft donor.

The chain joins TRBV20-1 to TRBJ2-3; 10 nucleotides align to TRBD2. Germline V lookup: CDR1 DFQATT, CDR2 SNEGSKA (reference sequence). V trimming: 5 bases; J trimming: 2 bases; junction bases outside the gene matches: 13. There are 17 residues in the CDR3. The CDR3 region is CSASQMRTSGITDTQYF. The CDR3 region has the DNA TGCAGTGCTTCCCAAATGAGGACTAGCGGAATCACAGATACGCAGTATTTT.

The chain carries TRBV20-1 and TRBJ2-5; 7 nucleotides agree with TRBD1. The V segment lost 2 bases and the J segment 4 bases; nucleotides outside the gene matches: 4. The CDR3 extends over 13 amino acids. Germline V gene lookup returns CDR1 DFQATT and CDR2 SNEGSKA (reference sequence). The chain's CDR3 is CSARKTGRETQYF. The CDR3, as DNA: TGCAGTGCTAGAAAGACAGGGCGAGAGACCCAGTACTTC.

This chain uses TRBV9 with TRBJ2-1; 7 nucleotides align to TRBD2. Germline lookup yields CDR1 SGDLS and CDR2 YYNGEE. The V gene end was trimmed by 0 bases and the J gene end by 7 bases; junction bases not matched to a gene: 1. The CDR3 length is 13 residues. In DNA, the CDR3 is TGTGCCAGCAGCGTAGGGGGGGGGAATGAGCAGTTCTTC. Translated: CASSVGGGNEQFF.

The V gene is TRBV20-1, the J gene TRBJ1-6, with no clear D. Trimming took off 4 bases at V and 8 bases at J, with 18 bases between the two ends. This CDR3 spans 15 amino acids. CDR1 is DFQATT, CDR2 SNEGSKA, per germline (reference sequence). CDR3 coding DNA: TGCAGTGCTATCAAAGCCGGGCTCGGGGATTCACCCCTCCACTTT. Protein: CSAIKAGLGDSPLHF.

The V and J genes are TRBV20-1 and TRBJ1-6; 9 nucleotides agree with TRBD1. The CDR3 is made up of 13 amino acids. The V segment lost 4 bases and the J segment 9 bases; nucleotides outside the gene matches: 4. From germline, CDR1 is DFQATT and CDR2 SNEGSKA (reference sequence). The CDR3 DNA reads TGCAGTGCTACTGGGACAGGGCTTTCACCCCTCCACTTT. Residues: CSATGTGLSPLHF.

This clonotype showed up many times. The chain links TRBV12-3 or TRBV12-4 to TRBJ2-2; D is unclear. There are 14 residues in the CDR3. Trimming took 7 bases from V and 2 from J, leaving 11 bases between them. This CDR3 is CASTWQTNTGELFF. The CDR3 DNA reads as TGTGCCAGCACGTGGCAGACTAACACCGGGGAGCTGTTTTTT.

This sequence joins TRBV12-3 or TRBV12-4 and TRBJ2-2; 7 nucleotides match TRBD1. This CDR3 contains 15 residues. J was trimmed by 4 bases and V by 4 bases; bases with no gene match: 6. CDR3 nucleotides: TGTGCCAGCAGTTCGGGACAGCAGAGCACCGGGGAGCTGTTTTTT. It translates to CASSSGQQSTGELFF.